The source of this TCR beta chain is a study of T cells in women clearing cervical HPV infection. Study-wide context: With HLA typing for only a few women, HLA confounding remains possible.

Concerning this clone: The missing CDR3 end, 3 residues past where the read stops, is filled in from the germline J gene.

The V gene's germline CDR1 is SNHLY and CDR2 FYNNEI. CDR3 length: 14 residues. The ends were cut back, 3 bases at V and 3 bases at J, with 11 bases in the middle. The repertoire was sequenced with immunoSEQ multiplex PCR; TCRdb's copy has only in-frame clones and lacks some. The sample includes under 25,000 clones. This sequence originates from a woman aged 18 to 75 with a cervical HPV16 infection that either progressed to CIN3+ or cleared (not recorded which). The chain joins TRBV2 to TRBJ1-2; D unresolved. Sequenced sample: blood buffy coat. CDR3 DNA, as far as it was read: TGTGCCAGCAGTGACGTGGGAGCGGACTATGGC. Residues: CASSDVGADYG. The whole CDR3 sequence reads CASSDVGADYGYTF.